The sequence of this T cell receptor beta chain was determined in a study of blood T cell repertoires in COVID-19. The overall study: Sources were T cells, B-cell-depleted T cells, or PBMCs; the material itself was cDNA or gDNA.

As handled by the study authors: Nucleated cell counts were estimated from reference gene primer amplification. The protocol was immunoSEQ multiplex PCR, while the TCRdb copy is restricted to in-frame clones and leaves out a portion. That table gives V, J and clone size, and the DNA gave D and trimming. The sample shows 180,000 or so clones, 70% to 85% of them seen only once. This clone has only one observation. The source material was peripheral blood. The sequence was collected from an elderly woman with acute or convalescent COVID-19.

DNA of the CDR3: TGTGCCAGCAGCTTAGCGAGGGAAAGCGGGAGGGCCCACGAGCAGTACTTC. This sequence encodes CASSLARESGRAHEQYF. The chain carries TRBV7-9 and TRBJ2-7; 10 nucleotides align to TRBD2. V lost 0 bases to trimming and J lost 5 bases; unmatched junction nucleotides: 10. The CDR3 is 17 amino acids. The germline V gene has CDR1 SEHNR and CDR2 FQNEAQ (reference sequence).